Sequencing of this T cell receptor beta chain was carried out in a study of neoadjuvant anti-PD-1 for oral cavity cancer. Looking at the study overall: Around day 43, patients without progression received a fourth nivolumab dose before surgery. General study points: Treg/Th17 ratio rose with pretreatment blood and fell with post-treatment tumor TCRbeta clonality.

Germline V gene sequence: CDR1 SGHVS, CDR2 FQNEAQ. Trimming cost V 5 bases and J 5 bases; bases outside gene matches: 9. The CDR3 is made up of 15 amino acids. As to this clone: Antigen unknown.

PBMC libraries mostly used 450 to 600 ng of input genomic DNA, with six replicates per sample. TCRdb's table, derived via immunoSEQ multiplex PCR, lists solely in-frame clones and lacks some. The table lists 17,000 or so clones, around two thirds of them singletons, with about 2.6% in the top ten. This specimen consisted of PBMCs, obtained before nivolumab (anti-PD-1) treatment. This clonotype was sampled from a person between 40 and 85 years old with oral cavity squamous cell carcinoma. The rearrangement links TRBV7-8 to TRBJ2-5; 9 nucleotides line up with TRBD1. CDR3 region: CASSRTGTGRETQYF. CDR3 bases: TGTGCCAGCAGCCGGACCGGGACAGGGAGGGAGACCCAGTACTTC.